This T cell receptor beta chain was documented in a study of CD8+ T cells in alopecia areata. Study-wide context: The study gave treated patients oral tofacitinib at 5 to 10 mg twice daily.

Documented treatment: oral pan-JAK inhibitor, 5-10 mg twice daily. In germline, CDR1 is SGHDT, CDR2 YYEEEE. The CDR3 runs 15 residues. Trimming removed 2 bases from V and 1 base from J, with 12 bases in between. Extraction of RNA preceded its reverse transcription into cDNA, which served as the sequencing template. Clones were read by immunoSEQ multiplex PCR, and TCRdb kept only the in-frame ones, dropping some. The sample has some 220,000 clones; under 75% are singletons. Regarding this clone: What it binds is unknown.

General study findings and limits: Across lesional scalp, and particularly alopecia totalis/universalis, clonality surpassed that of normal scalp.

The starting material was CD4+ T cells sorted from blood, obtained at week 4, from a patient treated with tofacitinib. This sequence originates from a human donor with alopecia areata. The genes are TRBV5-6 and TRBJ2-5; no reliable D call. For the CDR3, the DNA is TGTGCCAGCAGCTTCTCCGCCGATTTCCAAGAGACCCAGTACTTC. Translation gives CASSFSADFQETQYF.